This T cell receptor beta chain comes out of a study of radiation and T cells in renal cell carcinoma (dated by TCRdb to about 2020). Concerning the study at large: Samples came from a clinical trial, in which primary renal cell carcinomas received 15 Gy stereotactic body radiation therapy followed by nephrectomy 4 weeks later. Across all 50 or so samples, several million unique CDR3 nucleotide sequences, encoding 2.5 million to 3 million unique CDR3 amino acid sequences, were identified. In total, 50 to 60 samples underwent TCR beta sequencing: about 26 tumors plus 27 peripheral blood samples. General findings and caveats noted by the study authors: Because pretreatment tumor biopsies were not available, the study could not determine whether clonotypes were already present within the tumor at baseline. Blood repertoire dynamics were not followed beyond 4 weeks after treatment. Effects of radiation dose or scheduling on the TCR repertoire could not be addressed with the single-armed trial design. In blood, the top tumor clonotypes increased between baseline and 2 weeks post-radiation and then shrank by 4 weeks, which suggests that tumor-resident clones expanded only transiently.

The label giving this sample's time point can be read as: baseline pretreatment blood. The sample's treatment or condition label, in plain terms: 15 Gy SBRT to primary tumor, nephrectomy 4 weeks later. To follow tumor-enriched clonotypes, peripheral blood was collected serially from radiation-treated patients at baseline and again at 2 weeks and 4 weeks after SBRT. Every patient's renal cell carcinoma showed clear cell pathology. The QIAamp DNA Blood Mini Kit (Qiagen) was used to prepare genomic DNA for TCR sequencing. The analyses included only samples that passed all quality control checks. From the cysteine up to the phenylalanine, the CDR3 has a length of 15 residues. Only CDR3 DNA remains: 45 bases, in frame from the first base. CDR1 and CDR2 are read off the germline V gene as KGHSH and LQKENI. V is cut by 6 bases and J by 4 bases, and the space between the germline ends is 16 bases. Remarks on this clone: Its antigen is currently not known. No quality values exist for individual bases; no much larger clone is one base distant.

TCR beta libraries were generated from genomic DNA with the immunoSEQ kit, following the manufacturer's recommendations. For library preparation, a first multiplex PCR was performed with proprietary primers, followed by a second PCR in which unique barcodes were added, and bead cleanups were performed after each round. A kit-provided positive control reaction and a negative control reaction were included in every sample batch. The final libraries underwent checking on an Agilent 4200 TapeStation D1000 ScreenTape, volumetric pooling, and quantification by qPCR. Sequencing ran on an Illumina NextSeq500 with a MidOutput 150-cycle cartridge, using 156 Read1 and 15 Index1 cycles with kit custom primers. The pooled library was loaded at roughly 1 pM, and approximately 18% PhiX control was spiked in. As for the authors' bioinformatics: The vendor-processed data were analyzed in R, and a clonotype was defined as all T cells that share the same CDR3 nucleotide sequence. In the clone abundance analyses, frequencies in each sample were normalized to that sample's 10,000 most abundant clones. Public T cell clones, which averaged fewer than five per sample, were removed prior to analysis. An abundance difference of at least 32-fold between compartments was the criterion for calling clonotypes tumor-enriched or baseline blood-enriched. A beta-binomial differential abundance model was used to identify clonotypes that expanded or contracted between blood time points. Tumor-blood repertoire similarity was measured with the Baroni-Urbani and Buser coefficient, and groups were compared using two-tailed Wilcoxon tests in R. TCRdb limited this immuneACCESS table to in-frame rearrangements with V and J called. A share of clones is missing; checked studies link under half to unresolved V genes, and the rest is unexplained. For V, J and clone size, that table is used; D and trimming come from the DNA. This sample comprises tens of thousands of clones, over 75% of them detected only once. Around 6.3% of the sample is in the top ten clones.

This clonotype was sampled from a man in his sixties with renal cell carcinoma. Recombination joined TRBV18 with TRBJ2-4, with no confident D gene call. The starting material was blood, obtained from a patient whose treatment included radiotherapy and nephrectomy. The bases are TGTGCCAGCTCGCCAACCCCCCCCGGTAAAAACATTCAGTACTTC. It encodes CASSPTPPGKNIQYF.